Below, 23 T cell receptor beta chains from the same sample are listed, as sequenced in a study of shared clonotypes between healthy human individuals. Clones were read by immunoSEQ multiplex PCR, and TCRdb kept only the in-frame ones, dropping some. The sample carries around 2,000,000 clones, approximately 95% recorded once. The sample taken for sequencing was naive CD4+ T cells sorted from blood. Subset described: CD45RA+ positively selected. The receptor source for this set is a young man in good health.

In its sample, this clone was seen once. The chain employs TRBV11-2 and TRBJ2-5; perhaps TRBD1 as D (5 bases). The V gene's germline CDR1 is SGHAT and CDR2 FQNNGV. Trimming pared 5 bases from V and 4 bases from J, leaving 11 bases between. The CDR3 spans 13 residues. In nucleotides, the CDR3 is TGTGCCAGCAGCCCCCTGGGGCGAGAGACCCAGTACTTC. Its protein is CASSPLGRETQYF.

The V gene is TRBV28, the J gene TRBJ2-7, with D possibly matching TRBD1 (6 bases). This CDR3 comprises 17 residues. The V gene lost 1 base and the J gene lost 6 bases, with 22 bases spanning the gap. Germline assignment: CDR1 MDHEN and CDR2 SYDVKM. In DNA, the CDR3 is TGTGCCAGCAGTTTATCGACGTATCAGGGCAGGGGTGCCGAGCAGTACTTC. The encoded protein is CASSLSTYQGRGAEQYF.

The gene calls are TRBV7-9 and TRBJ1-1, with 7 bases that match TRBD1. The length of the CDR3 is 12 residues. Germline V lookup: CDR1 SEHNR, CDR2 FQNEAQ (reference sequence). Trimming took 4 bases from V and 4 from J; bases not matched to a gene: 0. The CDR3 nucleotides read TGTGCCAGCAGCTGGGACAGCACTGAAGCTTTCTTT. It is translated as CASSWDSTEAFF.

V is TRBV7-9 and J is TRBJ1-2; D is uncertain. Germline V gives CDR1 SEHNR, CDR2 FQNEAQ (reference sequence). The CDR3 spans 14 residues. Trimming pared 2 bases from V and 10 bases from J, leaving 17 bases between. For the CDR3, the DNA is TGTGCCAGCAGCTTATGGGCGGAGTCAGTTACCTACACCTTC. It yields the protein CASSLWAESVTYTF.

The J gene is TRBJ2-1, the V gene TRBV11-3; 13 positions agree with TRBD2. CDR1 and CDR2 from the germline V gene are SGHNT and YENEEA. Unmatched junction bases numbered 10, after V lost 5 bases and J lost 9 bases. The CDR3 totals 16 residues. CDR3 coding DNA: TGTGCCAGCAGCCCCGGACTAGCGGGAGCCCGGAGTGAGCAGTTCTTC. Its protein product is CASSPGLAGARSEQFF.

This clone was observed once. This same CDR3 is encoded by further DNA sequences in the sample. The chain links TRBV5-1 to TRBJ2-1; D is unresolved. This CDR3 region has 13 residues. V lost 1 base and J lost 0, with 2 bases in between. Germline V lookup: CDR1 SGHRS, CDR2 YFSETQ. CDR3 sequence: CASSLSSYNEQFF. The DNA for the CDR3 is TGCGCCAGCAGCTTGAGCTCCTACAATGAGCAGTTCTTC.

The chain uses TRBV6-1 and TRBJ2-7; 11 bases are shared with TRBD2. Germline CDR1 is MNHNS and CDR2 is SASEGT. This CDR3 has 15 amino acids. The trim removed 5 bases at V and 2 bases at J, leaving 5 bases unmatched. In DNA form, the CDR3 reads TGTGCCAGCAGTCCGGCGGGACTAGCGGCCTACGAGCAGTACTTC. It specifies CASSPAGLAAYEQYF.

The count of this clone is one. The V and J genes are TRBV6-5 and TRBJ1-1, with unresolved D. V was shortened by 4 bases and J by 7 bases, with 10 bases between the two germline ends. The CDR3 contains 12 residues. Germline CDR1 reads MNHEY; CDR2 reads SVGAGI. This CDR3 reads CASSSRRYEAFF. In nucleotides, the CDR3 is TGTGCCAGCAGTTCCCGACGGTATGAAGCTTTCTTT.

CDR3 bases: TGCGCCAGCAGCCCTGACAGGGCGGCTAACTATGGCTACACCTTC. Amino acids: CASSPDRAANYGYTF. This chain joins TRBV5-1 and TRBJ1-2; 7 bases match TRBD1. CDR1 and CDR2 (germline): SGHRS, YFSETQ. The CDR3 covers 15 residues. The ends lost 4 bases at V and 0 bases at J; junction bases unmatched: 6.

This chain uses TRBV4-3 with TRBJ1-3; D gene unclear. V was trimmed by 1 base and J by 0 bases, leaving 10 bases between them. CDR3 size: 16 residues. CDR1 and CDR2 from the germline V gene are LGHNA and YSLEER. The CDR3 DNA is TGCGCCAGCAGCCAAGGATTAGTAGCCTCTGGAAACACCATATATTTT. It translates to CASSQGLVASGNTIYF.

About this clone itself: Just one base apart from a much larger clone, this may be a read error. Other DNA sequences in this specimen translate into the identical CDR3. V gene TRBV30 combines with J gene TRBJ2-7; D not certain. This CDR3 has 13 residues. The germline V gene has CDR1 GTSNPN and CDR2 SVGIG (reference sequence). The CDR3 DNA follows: TGTGCCTGGAGAACGGGTAGCTCCTACGAGCAATACTTC. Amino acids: CAWRTGSSYEQYF.

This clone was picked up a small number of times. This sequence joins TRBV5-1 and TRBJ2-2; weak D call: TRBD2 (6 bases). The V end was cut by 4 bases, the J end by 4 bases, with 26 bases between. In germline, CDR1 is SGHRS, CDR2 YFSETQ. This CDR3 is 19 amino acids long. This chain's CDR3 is CASSGPSGSGPLSTGELFF. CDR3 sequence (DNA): TGCGCCAGCAGCGGACCATCGGGAAGCGGGCCTTTGTCCACCGGGGAGCTGTTTTTT.

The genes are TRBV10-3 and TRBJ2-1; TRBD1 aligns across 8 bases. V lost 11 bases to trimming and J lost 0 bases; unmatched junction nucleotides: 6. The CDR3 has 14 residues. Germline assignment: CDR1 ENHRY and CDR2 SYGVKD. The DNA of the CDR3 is TGTGCCGCAAACAGGGGGAGCTCCTACAATGAGCAGTTCTTC. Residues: CAANRGSSYNEQFF.

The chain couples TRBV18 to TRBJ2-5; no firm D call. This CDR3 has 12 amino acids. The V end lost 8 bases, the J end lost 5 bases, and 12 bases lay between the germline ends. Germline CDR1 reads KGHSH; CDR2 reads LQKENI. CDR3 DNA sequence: TGTGCCAGCAGGACGGCAGATGAGACCCAGTACTTC. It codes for CASRTADETQYF.

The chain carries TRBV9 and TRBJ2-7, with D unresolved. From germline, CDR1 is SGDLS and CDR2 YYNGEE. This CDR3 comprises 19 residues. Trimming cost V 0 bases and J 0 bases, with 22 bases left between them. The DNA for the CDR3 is TGTGCCAGCAGCGTAGGGGGAAGCCGTTCAAGGACGAGCTCCTACGAGCAGTACTTC. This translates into CASSVGGSRSRTSSYEQYF.

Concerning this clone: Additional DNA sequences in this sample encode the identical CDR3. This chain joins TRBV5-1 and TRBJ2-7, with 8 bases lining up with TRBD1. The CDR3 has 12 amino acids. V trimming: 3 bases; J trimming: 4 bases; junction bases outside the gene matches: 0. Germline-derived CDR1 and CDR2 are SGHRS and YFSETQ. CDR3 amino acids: CASSWTGYEQYF. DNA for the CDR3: TGCGCCAGCAGCTGGACAGGGTACGAGCAGTACTTC.

CDR3 sequence reads: CAISDGGLGGGEQFF. CDR3 DNA sequence: TGTGCCATCAGCGATGGGGGACTAGGGGGCGGTGAGCAGTTCTTC. The chain employs TRBV10-3 and TRBJ2-1; a weak D match, TRBD2 (8 bases). Germline CDR1 ENHRY, CDR2 SYGVKD. The CDR3 contains 15 residues. Trimming removed 6 bases from V and 9 bases from J, with 21 bases in between.

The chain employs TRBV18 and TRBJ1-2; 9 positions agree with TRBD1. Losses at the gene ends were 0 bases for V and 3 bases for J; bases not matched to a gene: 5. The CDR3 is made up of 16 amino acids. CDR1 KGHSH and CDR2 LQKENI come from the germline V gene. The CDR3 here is CASSPPNRGRDYGYTF. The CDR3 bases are TGTGCCAGCTCACCACCAAACAGGGGGCGCGACTATGGCTACACCTTC.

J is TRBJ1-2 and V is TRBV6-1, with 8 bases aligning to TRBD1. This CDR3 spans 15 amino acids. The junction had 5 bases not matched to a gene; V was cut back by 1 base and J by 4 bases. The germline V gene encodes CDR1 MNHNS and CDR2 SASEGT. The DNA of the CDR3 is TGTGCCAGCAGTGAAGGGACAGGGTTGATCTATGGCTACACCTTC. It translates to CASSEGTGLIYGYTF.

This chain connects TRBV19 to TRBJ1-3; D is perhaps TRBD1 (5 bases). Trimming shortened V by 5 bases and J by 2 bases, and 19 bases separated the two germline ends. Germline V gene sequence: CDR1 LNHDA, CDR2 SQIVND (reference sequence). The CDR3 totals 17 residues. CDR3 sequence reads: CASSDRGGIQAGNTIYF. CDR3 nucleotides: TGTGCCAGTAGTGACCGCGGGGGGATCCAAGCTGGAAACACCATATATTTT.

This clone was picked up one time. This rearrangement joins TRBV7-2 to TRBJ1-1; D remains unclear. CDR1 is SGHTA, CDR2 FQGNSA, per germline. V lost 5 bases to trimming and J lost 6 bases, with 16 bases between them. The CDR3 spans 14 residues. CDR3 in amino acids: CASSPHAANSEAFF. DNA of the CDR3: TGTGCCAGCAGCCCTCACGCCGCAAACTCTGAAGCTTTCTTT.

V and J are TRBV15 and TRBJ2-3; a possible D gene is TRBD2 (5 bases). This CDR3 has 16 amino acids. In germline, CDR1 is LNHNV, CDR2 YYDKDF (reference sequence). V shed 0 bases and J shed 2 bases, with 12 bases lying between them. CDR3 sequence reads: CATSRDRGPATDTQYF. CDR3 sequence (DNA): TGTGCCACCAGCAGAGATCGGGGTCCGGCCACAGATACGCAGTATTTT.

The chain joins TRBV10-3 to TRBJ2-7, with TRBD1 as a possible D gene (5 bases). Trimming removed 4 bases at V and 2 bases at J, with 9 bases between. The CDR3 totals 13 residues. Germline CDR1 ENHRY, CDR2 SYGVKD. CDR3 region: CAISVQVAYEQYF. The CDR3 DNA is TGTGCCATCAGTGTACAGGTGGCCTACGAGCAGTACTTC.